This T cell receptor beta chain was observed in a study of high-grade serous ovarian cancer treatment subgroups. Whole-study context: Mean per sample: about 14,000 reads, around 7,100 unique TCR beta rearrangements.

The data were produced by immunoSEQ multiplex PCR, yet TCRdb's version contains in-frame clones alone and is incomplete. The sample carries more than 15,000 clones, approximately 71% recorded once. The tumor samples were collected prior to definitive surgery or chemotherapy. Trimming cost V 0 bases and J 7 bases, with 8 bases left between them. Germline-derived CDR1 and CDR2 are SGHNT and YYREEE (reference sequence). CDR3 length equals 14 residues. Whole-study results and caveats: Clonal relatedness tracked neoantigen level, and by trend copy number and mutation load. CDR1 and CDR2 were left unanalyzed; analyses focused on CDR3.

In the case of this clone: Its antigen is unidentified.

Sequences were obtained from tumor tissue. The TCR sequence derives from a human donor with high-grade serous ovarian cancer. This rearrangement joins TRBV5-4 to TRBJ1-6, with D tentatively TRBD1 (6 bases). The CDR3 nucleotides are TGTGCCAGCAGCTTGGGGGGGCCCAATTCACCCCTCCACTTT. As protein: CASSLGGPNSPLHF.